The next 30 T cell receptor beta chains were all read from a single sample in a study of T cells in localized non-small cell lung cancer. Libraries were prepared by immunoSEQ multiplex PCR; TCRdb keeps only in-frame clonotypes and omits some of them. The sample includes 70,000 to 95,000 clones, approximately 91% seen only once; the top ten take roughly 4%. Sequenced here: PBMCs, sampled before any cancer treatment. The receptors shown here come from a woman aged 35 to 69 with stage II squamous cell lung carcinoma.

For the CDR3, the DNA is TGCGCCAGCAGCTTGGTCACACGGCCGAACACTGAAGCTTTCTTT. Protein: CASSLVTRPNTEAFF. The chain recombines TRBV5-1 with TRBJ1-1; D gene uncertain. Looked up from germline, CDR1 is SGHRS and CDR2 is YFSETQ. The CDR3 length is 15 residues. V dropped 0 bases and J dropped 1 base, with 10 bases sitting between them.

V usage is TRBV7-9 and J usage is TRBJ2-5, with TRBD2 matching over 7 bases. CDR1 is SEHNR, CDR2 FQNEAQ, per germline (reference sequence). The CDR3 spans 15 residues. The V gene end was trimmed by 5 bases and the J gene end by 2 bases; junction bases not matched to a gene: 8. DNA of the CDR3: TGTGCCAGCAGCGTAGACTCGGGACTACAAGAGACCCAGTACTTC. It encodes CASSVDSGLQETQYF.

This clone appeared a few times. This chain uses TRBV18 with TRBJ1-6, with 8 bases aligning to TRBD1. V lost 3 bases and J lost 10; bases outside the gene matches: 5. The CDR3 is made up of 14 amino acids. Germline-derived CDR1 and CDR2 are KGHSH and LQKENI. The CDR3 bases are TGTGCCAGCTCACCCCAGGGGGCCAGCTCACCCCTCCACTTT. As protein: CASSPQGASSPLHF.

The chain has TRBV11-2 and TRBJ2-7; D gene unclear. The germline V and J ends were trimmed by 2 bases and 9 bases, with 14 bases remaining between them. This CDR3 comprises 13 residues. Germline V CDR1 and CDR2: SGHAT, FQNNGV. The CDR3 loop is CASSLREESGQYF. In nucleotides, the CDR3 is TGTGCCAGCAGCTTAAGAGAGGAATCCGGGCAGTACTTC.

The chain links TRBV5-1 to TRBJ1-1, with TRBD1 as a possible D gene (5 bases). Per the germline V gene, CDR1 is SGHRS and CDR2 is YFSETQ. The CDR3 spans 17 residues. The V end was cut by 0 bases, the J end by 6 bases, with 21 bases between. In DNA form, the CDR3 reads TGCGCCAGCAGCTTGGGCCGGACAACAAGGACCGGGCCTGAAGCTTTCTTT. Protein sequence: CASSLGRTTRTGPEAFF.

The chain is built from TRBV7-6 and TRBJ2-7; tentative D call: TRBD2 (6 bases). There are 15 residues in the CDR3. CDR1 and CDR2 (germline): SGHVS, FNYEAQ. Trimming removed 1 base from V and 1 base from J, with 11 bases in between. The CDR3 reads CASSLGGSGSYEQYF. For the CDR3, the DNA is TGTGCCAGCAGCTTAGGGGGTAGCGGATCCTACGAGCAGTACTTC.

This chain connects TRBV7-9 to TRBJ1-1; D perhaps matches TRBD1 (5 bases). This CDR3 contains 14 residues. Germline-derived CDR1 and CDR2 are SEHNR and FQNEAQ (reference sequence). V lost 8 bases and J 1 base, leaving 14 bases between the germline ends. The CDR3 nucleotides read TGTGCCAGCGGCCGGGACCTATCGAACACTGAAGCTTTCTTT. It yields the protein CASGRDLSNTEAFF.

The chain links TRBV19 to TRBJ1-6; TRBD1 matches at 7 bases. This CDR3 has 18 residues. Germline V gene data show CDR1 as LNHDA and CDR2 as SQIVND (reference sequence). V trimming: 4 bases; J trimming: 0 bases; junction bases outside the gene matches: 9. The CDR3 region has the DNA TGTGCCAGTAGTAGCACCGGGACAGTAAGCTCCTATAATTCACCCCTCCACTTT. Amino acids: CASSSTGTVSSYNSPLHF.

The CDR3 here is CASSLVGRPNTEAFF. CDR3 sequence (DNA): TGCGCCAGCAGCTTGGTTGGCAGGCCTAACACTGAAGCTTTCTTT. The rearrangement joins TRBV5-1 to TRBJ1-1; no clear D gene. Per germline, CDR1 SGHRS and CDR2 YFSETQ. The CDR3 runs to 15 residues. Deletions cut 0 bases from V and 2 bases from J, with 11 bases between. Full variable domain (rest looked up from reference TRBV5-1 and TRBJ1-1): KAGVTQTPRYLIKTRGQQVTLSCSPISGHRSVSWYQQTPGQGLQFLFEYFSETQRNKGNFPGRFSGRQFSNSRSEMNVSTLELGDSALYLCASSLVGRPNTEAFFGQGTRLTVV.

The chain links TRBV30 to TRBJ1-1; 10 bases line up with TRBD1. Germline CDR1 reads GTSNPN; CDR2 reads SVGIG (reference sequence). The trim removed 4 bases at V and 7 bases at J, leaving 6 bases unmatched. The CDR3 length is 13 residues. The CDR3 sequence: CAWTSGQGHEAFF. CDR3 coding DNA: TGTGCCTGGACGTCGGGACAGGGGCATGAAGCTTTCTTT.

The rearrangement uses TRBV14 and TRBJ2-1; no clear D gene. Per germline, CDR1 SGHDN and CDR2 FVKESK. Trimming left V 1 base short and J 1 base short, with 11 bases between. This CDR3 spans 16 amino acids. DNA of the CDR3: TGTGCCAGCAGCCAAGCTAGGGTCTTTTCCTACAATGAGCAGTTCTTC. Its translation is CASSQARVFSYNEQFF.

The V gene is TRBV5-1, the J gene TRBJ2-7, with TRBD1 matching 7 bases. The CDR3 extends over 15 amino acids. After removal of 0 bases from V and 2 bases from J, the junction contained 5 bases not matched to a gene. Germline-derived CDR1 and CDR2 are SGHRS and YFSETQ. CDR3: CASSLVGQSPYEQYF. In nucleotides, the CDR3 is TGCGCCAGCAGCTTGGTGGGACAGTCACCCTACGAGCAGTACTTC. The full variable domain, completed using reference TRBV5-1 and TRBJ2-7, is KAGVTQTPRYLIKTRGQQVTLSCSPISGHRSVSWYQQTPGQGLQFLFEYFSETQRNKGNFPGRFSGRQFSNSRSEMNVSTLELGDSALYLCASSLVGQSPYEQYFGPGTRLTVT.

V is TRBV28 and J is TRBJ2-7, with 7 bases identical to TRBD1. The CDR3 has 14 residues. V trimming: 6 bases; J trimming: 2 bases; junction bases outside the gene matches: 7. Germline V CDR1 and CDR2: MDHEN, SYDVKM. Here the CDR3 DNA reads TGTGCCAGCAGCCCTTTACAGGGGCCCTACGAGCAGTACTTC. It yields the protein CASSPLQGPYEQYF. Full variable domain (outside the CDR3, taken from reference TRBV28 and TRBJ2-7): DVKVTQSSRYLVKRTGEKVFLECVQDMDHENMFWYRQDPGLGLRLIYFSYDVKMKEKGDIPEGYSVSREKKERFSLILESASTNQTSMYLCASSPLQGPYEQYFGPGTRLTVT.

The chain has TRBV5-1 and TRBJ2-7; D tentatively fits TRBD1 or TRBD2 (6 bases each). Trimming shortened V by 3 bases and J by 3 bases, and 16 bases separated the two germline ends. This CDR3 contains 15 residues. Germline V gene sequence: CDR1 SGHRS, CDR2 YFSETQ. In DNA, the CDR3 is TGCGCCAGCAGCTCCTTTTCGGGGGCGGGCTACGAGCAGTACTTC. Protein product: CASSSFSGAGYEQYF. The whole variable domain, remainder taken from reference TRBV5-1 and TRBJ2-7, is KAGVTQTPRYLIKTRGQQVTLSCSPISGHRSVSWYQQTPGQGLQFLFEYFSETQRNKGNFPGRFSGRQFSNSRSEMNVSTLELGDSALYLCASSSFSGAGYEQYFGPGTRLTVT.

The CDR3 DNA sequence: TGCAGCGTTGCCCCCGCAGGGGCCGAAGCTTTCTTT. As protein: CSVAPAGAEAFF. The chain combines TRBV29-1 with TRBJ1-1, with D maybe TRBD1 (6 bases). Trimming left V 4 bases short and J 8 bases short, with 14 bases between. Germline CDR1 reads SQVTM; CDR2 reads ANQGSEA. The CDR3 loop spans 12 amino acids.

The gene calls are TRBV5-1 and TRBJ1-2; tentative D call: TRBD1 (5 bases). This CDR3 has 14 amino acids. V lost 4 bases, J lost 0 bases, and 10 bases lay in between. Germline V gives CDR1 SGHRS, CDR2 YFSETQ. DNA of the CDR3: TGCGCCAGCAGCAGGGACGGAGCTAACTATGGCTACACCTTC. Amino acid sequence: CASSRDGANYGYTF.

This clone was seen a few times. The V call is TRBV5-4, the J call TRBJ1-1; D may be TRBD1 (5 bases). Trimming left V 1 base short and J 0 bases short, with 10 bases between. Germline loops: CDR1 SGHNT, CDR2 YYREEE (reference sequence). This CDR3 contains 15 residues. The DNA of the CDR3 is TGTGCCAGCAGCTTGCTGGGGGGACTGAACACTGAAGCTTTCTTT. It translates to CASSLLGGLNTEAFF.

In DNA form, the CDR3 reads TGCGCCAGCAGCCTGGGGTCCCGGGGGGCTCCAAGTACAACTAATGAAAAACTGTTTTTT. Translated: CASSLGSRGAPSTTNEKLFF. The rearrangement uses TRBV5-1 and TRBJ1-4; D may be TRBD1 (6 bases). CDR1 is SGHRS and CDR2 is YFSETQ in the germline V gene. The CDR3 length is 20 residues. The ends were cut back, 4 bases at V and 0 bases at J, with 25 bases in the middle. The variable domain in full, with the rest retrieved from reference TRBV5-1 and TRBJ1-4, is KAGVTQTPRYLIKTRGQQVTLSCSPISGHRSVSWYQQTPGQGLQFLFEYFSETQRNKGNFPGRFSGRQFSNSRSEMNVSTLELGDSALYLCASSLGSRGAPSTTNEKLFFGSGTQLSVL.

This sequence joins TRBV28 and TRBJ2-7; the match to TRBD2 covers 11 bases. The germline V gene has CDR1 MDHEN and CDR2 SYDVKM. The CDR3 runs to 21 residues. Trimming took 7 bases from V and 0 from J; bases not matched to a gene: 23. The CDR3 protein is CASTNPPLGTSGLRSSYEQYF. DNA for the CDR3: TGTGCCAGCACCAATCCCCCTCTAGGGACTAGCGGTCTTAGGAGCTCCTACGAGCAGTACTTC. The complete variable domain, with remaining parts taken from reference TRBV28 and TRBJ2-7, reads DVKVTQSSRYLVKRTGEKVFLECVQDMDHENMFWYRQDPGLGLRLIYFSYDVKMKEKGDIPEGYSVSREKKERFSLILESASTNQTSMYLCASTNPPLGTSGLRSSYEQYFGPGTRLTVT.

V and J are TRBV19 and TRBJ1-1; a possible D gene is TRBD1 (5 bases). Trimming removed 2 bases from V and 0 bases from J, with 13 bases in between. The germline gives CDR1 LNHDA, CDR2 SQIVND (reference sequence). The CDR3 totals 16 residues. The CDR3 DNA follows: TGTGCCAGTAGTATATCCACCGGGGGAATGAACACTGAAGCTTTCTTT. It specifies CASSISTGGMNTEAFF. Looking up the rest from reference TRBV19 and TRBJ1-1 gives the full variable domain: DGGITQSPKYLFRKEGQNVTLSCEQNLNHDAMYWYRQDPGQGLRLIYYSQIVNDFQKGDIAEGYSVSREKKESFPLTVTSAQKNPTAFYLCASSISTGGMNTEAFFGQGTRLTVV.

The chain combines TRBV30 with TRBJ1-1, with D tentatively TRBD1 (5 bases). CDR1 and CDR2 from the germline V gene are GTSNPN and SVGIG (reference sequence). The CDR3 is 16 residues long. Trimming cost V 4 bases and J 11 bases, with 29 bases left between them. The CDR3 sequence: CAWKGRGGSAYLRAFF. The CDR3 nucleotides are TGTGCCTGGAAAGGACGCGGGGGGTCTGCCTATTTACGGGCTTTCTTT.

The rearrangement links TRBV5-1 to TRBJ1-4; 7 positions agree with TRBD1. The CDR3 extends over 14 amino acids. Germline values: CDR1 SGHRS, CDR2 YFSETQ. Trimming cost V 2 bases and J 8 bases; bases outside gene matches: 6. The CDR3 spells CASSFSRGEEKLFF. The DNA of the CDR3 is TGCGCCAGCAGCTTCAGCAGGGGGGAGGAAAAACTGTTTTTT.

V gene TRBV19 combines with J gene TRBJ1-1; 7 nucleotides agree with TRBD1. Germline CDR1 reads LNHDA; CDR2 reads SQIVND (reference sequence). The CDR3 contains 13 residues. V trimming: 7 bases; J trimming: 7 bases; junction bases outside the gene matches: 9. In nucleotides, the CDR3 is TGTGCCAGTACCATGCGGACAGGTGATGAAGCTTTCTTT. Amino acid sequence: CASTMRTGDEAFF.

This chain links TRBV6-5 with TRBJ1-4; D remains ambiguous. CDR1 is MNHEY and CDR2 is SVGAGI in the germline V gene. V dropped 2 bases and J dropped 10 bases, with 14 bases sitting between them. This CDR3 has 14 amino acids. The CDR3 reads CASSYEQSRGKLFF. The CDR3, as DNA: TGTGCCAGCAGTTACGAACAGTCCCGTGGAAAACTGTTTTTT.

The chain links TRBV5-1 to TRBJ2-7, with D possibly TRBD1 on 5 matching bases. There are 13 residues in the CDR3. CDR1 and CDR2 (germline): SGHRS, YFSETQ. V lost 0 bases and J lost 3, with 7 bases in between. CDR3 bases: TGCGCCAGCAGCTTGGGGGGCCACTACGAGCAGTACTTC. This translates into CASSLGGHYEQYF. Full variable domain (missing parts from reference TRBV5-1 and TRBJ2-7): KAGVTQTPRYLIKTRGQQVTLSCSPISGHRSVSWYQQTPGQGLQFLFEYFSETQRNKGNFPGRFSGRQFSNSRSEMNVSTLELGDSALYLCASSLGGHYEQYFGPGTRLTVT.

V gene TRBV10-2 combines with J gene TRBJ1-2; TRBD1 matches 8 bases. Germline V lookup: CDR1 WSHSY, CDR2 SAAADI. CDR3 length equals 13 residues. The V and J ends lost 2 bases and 8 bases, in that order; junction bases with no gene match: 4. CDR3 in DNA: TGCGCCAGCAGTGAGGTGACAGGGGACGGCTACACCTTC. Translation: CASSEVTGDGYTF.

The chain combines TRBV21-1 with TRBJ1-1; the DNA was not used to check the table's D call, TRBD1. TRBV21-1 is an annotated pseudogene. CDR3 size: 15 residues. CDR3 DNA sequence: TGTGCCAGCAGCCTTGACAGGGAAGCGAACACTGAAGCTTTCTTT. Residues: CASSLDREANTEAFF.

V and J are TRBV28 and TRBJ1-2; D is undetermined. The V and J ends lost 2 bases and 8 bases respectively, with 12 bases between them. Germline lookup yields CDR1 MDHEN and CDR2 SYDVKM. This CDR3 is built from 13 residues. For the CDR3, the DNA is TGTGCCAGCAGTTTAGCTAGACATGGGGGCTACACCTTC. As protein: CASSLARHGGYTF.

This clone was counted only a few times. The chain links TRBV28 to TRBJ2-7; possible D gene TRBD2, 5 bases. Germline assignment: CDR1 MDHEN and CDR2 SYDVKM. V was trimmed by 6 bases and J by 0 bases, leaving 12 bases between them. The CDR3 has 14 amino acids. CDR3 sequence (DNA): TGTGCCAGCAGCACGACTATATCCTCCTACGAGCAGTACTTC. This codes for CASSTTISSYEQYF.

The chain combines TRBV4-1 with TRBJ1-4, with 8 bases fitting TRBD1. The germline CDR1 and CDR2 sequences are MGHRA and YSYEKL. The CDR3 loop spans 15 amino acids. With 2 bases clipped from V and 14 bases from J, the junction kept 13 bases outside the gene matches. This chain's CDR3 is CASSQPDRGPSGLFF. CDR3 nucleotide sequence: TGCGCCAGCAGCCAACCCGACAGGGGCCCCAGCGGGCTGTTTTTT.